A single sample is the source of the 5 T cell receptor beta chains below, sequenced in a study of cytomegalovirus exposure and HLA in healthy donors. It was with 60 Vbeta and 13 Jbeta primers that the PCR ran. The table came from immunoSEQ multiplex PCR; TCRdb's copy has only in-frame clones and leaves some out. The sample records 150,000 to 200,000 clones, approximately 80% being singletons. Material for sequencing was PBMCs. The receptors originated from a woman aged 40 to 55 in good health and CMV-seropositive.

The CDR3 sequence: CASSYARYAEQYF. The DNA for the CDR3 is TGTGCCAGCAGTTACGCACGGTACGCCGAGCAGTACTTC. The V gene is TRBV6-5, the J gene TRBJ2-7; the D is unclear. CDR1 and CDR2 from the germline V gene are MNHEY and SVGAGI. The CDR3 extends over 13 amino acids. V was cut by 2 bases and J by 6 bases, with 11 bases left in between.

This chain links TRBV28 with TRBJ1-5; D perhaps matches TRBD1 (5 bases). V was shortened by 6 bases and J by 2 bases, with 14 bases between the two germline ends. Per germline, CDR1 MDHEN and CDR2 SYDVKM. This CDR3 is built from 15 residues. This chain's CDR3 is CASRSAGLGNQPQHF. CDR3 DNA: TGTGCCAGCAGATCCGCGGGGCTGGGCAATCAGCCCCAGCATTTT.

The rearrangement uses TRBV5-4 and TRBJ2-5, with 9 bases identical to TRBD2. V gave up 3 bases and J gave up 1 base; unmatched junction bases: 4. There are 15 residues in the CDR3. CDR1 is SGHNT, CDR2 YYREEE, per germline (reference sequence). Written as DNA, the CDR3 is TGTGCCAGCAGCTCGGGACTAGCTTTCCAAGAGACCCAGTACTTC. Translated, it gives CASSSGLAFQETQYF. Complete variable domain (other parts from reference TRBV5-4 and TRBJ2-5): ETGVTQSPTHLIKTRGQQVTLRCSSQSGHNTVSWYQQALGQGPQFIFQYYREEENGRGNFPPRFSGLQFPNYSSELNVNALELDDSALYLCASSSGLAFQETQYFGPGTRLLVL.

The rearrangement links TRBV7-2 to TRBJ2-3; 9 bases are a match to TRBD2. The germline V gene encodes CDR1 SGHTA and CDR2 FQGNSA. The V and J ends lost 5 bases and 3 bases, in that order; junction bases with no gene match: 12. This CDR3 contains 17 residues. CDR3 protein: CASSPGGAGGLTDTQYF. The CDR3 nucleotides are TGTGCCAGCAGCCCCGGTGGAGCGGGGGGCCTGACAGATACGCAGTATTTT. Together with reference TRBV7-2 and TRBJ2-3, the CDR3 gives the full variable domain: GAGVSQSPSNKVTEKGKDVELRCDPISGHTALYWYRQSLGQGLEFLIYFQGNSAPDKSGLPSDRFSAERTGGSVSTLTIQRTQQEDSAVYLCASSPGGAGGLTDTQYFGPGTRLTVL.

The J gene is TRBJ2-7, the V gene TRBV14; a weak D match, TRBD2 (5 bases). Germline CDR1 reads SGHDN; CDR2 reads FVKESK. The CDR3 length is 14 residues. V was trimmed by 4 bases and J by 2 bases, leaving 12 bases between them. Written as DNA, the CDR3 is TGTGCCAGCAGCCCTCGCCGGGGTCCCTACGAGCAGTACTTC. It encodes CASSPRRGPYEQYF.